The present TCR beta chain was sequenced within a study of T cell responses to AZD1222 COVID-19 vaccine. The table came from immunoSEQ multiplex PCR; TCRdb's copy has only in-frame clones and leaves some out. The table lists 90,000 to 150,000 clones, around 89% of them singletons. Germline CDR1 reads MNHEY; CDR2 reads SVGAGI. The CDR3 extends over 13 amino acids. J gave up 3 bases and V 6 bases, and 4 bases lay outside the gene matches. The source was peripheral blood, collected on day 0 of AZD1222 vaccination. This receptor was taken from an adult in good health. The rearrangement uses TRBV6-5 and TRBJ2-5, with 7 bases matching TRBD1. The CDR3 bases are TGTGCCAGCAGACTTGACAGGGAAGAGACCCAGTACTTC. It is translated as CASRLDREETQYF.